A selection of T cell receptor beta chains follows, all from one sample in a study of vaccination and CD4 T cells after COVID-19. What these receptors recognize is not known. TCRdb re-analysed the PCR reads in MiXCR, keeping a single row per CDR3 protein. Found here are roughly 16,000 distinct CDR3 sequences, roughly 69% of them singletons; the top ten hold about 12%. Sequencing was carried out using CD4+ T cells from blood, cultured in vitro. These receptors were taken from a human donor who had recovered from COVID-19. The CDR3 runs from the conserved cysteine through the conserved F or W. Rows may omit the clone size; those that give it use once, few, many or a size class.

J gene,V gene,clone size,CDR3 protein
TRBJ1-4,TRBV25-1,NA,CASSDTGTNNEKLFF
TRBJ2-3,TRBV7-2,NA,CASSLAGATDTQYF
TRBJ1-5,TRBV27,NA,CASRRGTGGVSGGNQPQHF
TRBJ1-1,TRBV7-3,few,CASSYTGRTEAFF
TRBJ2-1,TRBV6-5,NA,CASSYSGRVIGNEQFF
TRBJ1-1,TRBV18,NA,CASSPQFWVETEAFF
TRBJ1-6,TRBV12-3/TRBV12-4,NA,CASSSGVSYNSPLHF
TRBJ1-2,TRBV24-1,NA,CATSDPGLADGYTF
TRBJ2-3,TRBV7-3,NA,CASSMGTSGGFDTQYF
TRBJ1-5,TRBV12-3/TRBV12-4,NA,CASRKSAQPQHF
TRBJ2-7,TRBV20-1,few,CSARTSGKWEQYF
TRBJ1-2,TRBV29-1,NA,CSVGQVANYGYTF
TRBJ2-3,TRBV29-1,NA,CSVEDARGTDTQYF